The clone carrying this T cell receptor beta chain was counted many times. Its antigen remains unidentified. This entry is derived from a study of T-cell reconstitution after alpha-beta-depleted transplantation in children. Germline lookup yields CDR1 MNHEY and CDR2 SVGEGT. The CDR3 runs 15 residues. V trimming: 5 bases; J trimming: 4 bases; junction bases outside the gene matches: 8. Unique molecular identifiers tagged the TCRbeta library. A single record per CDR3 protein comes from TCRdb applying MiXCR to the PCR reads. Among 97,000 or so distinct CDR3 sequences listed, approximately 5.4% were seen once. General study points: Recipient T cells and thymic progenitors that survived gave rise to the high TCRbeta diversity observed at day 60 in some patients. T-cell counts and diversity at one year post-transplant came mainly from newly produced T cells. Reports say that about two months after transplant, the alpha-beta T cells came out of several hundred graft clones that had expanded.

This chain uses TRBV6-2 or TRBV6-3 with TRBJ2-1; 7 positions match TRBD2. The sequencing used PBMCs, mostly from graft donor cells, collected 60 days after TCRalphabeta/CD19-depleted stem cell transplant. The receptor's source is a female patient between 2 and 15 years old who had a stem cell transplant for Fanconi anemia, so the T cells may come from the graft donor. CDR3 in amino acids: CASSHPKRGYNEQFF. CDR3 coding DNA: TGTGCCAGCAGTCACCCAAAGCGGGGTTACAATGAGCAGTTCTTC.